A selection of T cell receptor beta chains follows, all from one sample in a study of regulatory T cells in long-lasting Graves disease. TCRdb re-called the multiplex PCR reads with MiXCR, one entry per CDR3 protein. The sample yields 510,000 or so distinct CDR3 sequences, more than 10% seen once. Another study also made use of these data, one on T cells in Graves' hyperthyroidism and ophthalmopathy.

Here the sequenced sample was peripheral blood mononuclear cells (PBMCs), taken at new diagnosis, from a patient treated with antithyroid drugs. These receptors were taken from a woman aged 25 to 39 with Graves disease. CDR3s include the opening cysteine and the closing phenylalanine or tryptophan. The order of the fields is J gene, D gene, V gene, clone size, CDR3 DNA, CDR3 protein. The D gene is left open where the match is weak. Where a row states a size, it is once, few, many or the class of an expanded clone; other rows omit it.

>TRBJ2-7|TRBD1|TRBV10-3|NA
TGTGCCGTGTCTACGGACAGGAGTTCCTACGAGCAGTACTTC
CAVSTDRSSYEQYF
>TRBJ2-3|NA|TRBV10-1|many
TGCGCCAGCAGCGCGACTGGGAGCACAGATACGCAGTATTTT
CASSATGSTDTQYF
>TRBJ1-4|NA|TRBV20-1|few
TGCAGTGCCAGACCCGGTGGGGAAAATGAAAAACTGTTTTTT
CSARPGGENEKLFF
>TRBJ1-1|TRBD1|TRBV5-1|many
TGCGCCACCTCTATGTGGGGACAGGGAGGTGAAGCTTTCTTT
CATSMWGQGGEAFF
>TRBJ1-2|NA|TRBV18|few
TGTGCCAGCTCACCAATCCCGGACGGGATCTATGGCTACACCTTC
CASSPIPDGIYGYTF
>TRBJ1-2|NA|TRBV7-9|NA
TGTGCCAGCAGCTTCCCTGGGGGAGGCTACACCTTC
CASSFPGGGYTF
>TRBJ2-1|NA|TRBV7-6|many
TGTGCCAGCAGCTTAGCATTGGCGGGAGAGCAGTTCTTC
CASSLALAGEQFF
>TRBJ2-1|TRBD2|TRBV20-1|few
TGCAGTGCCGAAACCAGACTAGCGGGCACCTACAATGAGCAGTTCTTC
CSAETRLAGTYNEQFF
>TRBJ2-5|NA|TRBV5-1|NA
TGCGCCAGCAGCTTGGTAGAGTTCAGGTACCAAGAGACCCAGTACTTC
CASSLVEFRYQETQYF
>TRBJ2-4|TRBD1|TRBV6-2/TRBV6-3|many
TGTGCCAGCAGTTACTGGGGACAGGGTACCAAAAACATTCAGTACTTC
CASSYWGQGTKNIQYF
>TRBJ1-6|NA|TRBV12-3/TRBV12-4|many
TGTGCCAGCAGTTTAGGGATACATAATTCACCCCTCCACTTT
CASSLGIHNSPLHF
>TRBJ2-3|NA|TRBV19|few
TGTGCCAGTACCGCCGGATTTCTTGCAGGCACGCAGTATTTT
CASTAGFLAGTQYF
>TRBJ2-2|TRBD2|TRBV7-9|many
TGTGCCAGCAGCTTGCGCGGGAGCACCCCCGGGGAGCTGTTTTTT
CASSLRGSTPGELFF
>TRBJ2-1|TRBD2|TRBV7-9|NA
TGTGCCAGCAGCTTAGGCCAATATAGCGGGGTAACAGGTAGCTCCTGCAATGAGCACTTCTTC
CASSLGQYSGVTGSSCNEHFF
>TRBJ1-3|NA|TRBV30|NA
TGTGCCTGGAGTATTGGGTACAGGGCGGCTGGAAACACCATATATTTT
CAWSIGYRAAGNTIYF
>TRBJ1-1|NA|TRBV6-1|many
TGTGCCAGCAGGAAGGGATCCGGAAACACTGAAGCTTTCTTT
CASRKGSGNTEAFF
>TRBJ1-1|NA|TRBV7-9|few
TGTGCCAGCAGCAAAAGCGGGGCGGGAGGCACTGAAGCTTTCTTT
CASSKSGAGGTEAFF
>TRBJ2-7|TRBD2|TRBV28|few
TGTGCCAGCAGTTTAATCTCGGGAGGCGACTACGAGCAGTACTTC
CASSLISGGDYEQYF
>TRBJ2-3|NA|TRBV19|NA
TGTGCCAGTAGAATTGGTGCGTCAAACACAGATACGCAGTATTTT
CASRIGASNTDTQYF
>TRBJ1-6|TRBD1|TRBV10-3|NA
TGTGCCATAAGACAGGGCTCGAGCTCCTATAATTCACCCCTCCACTTT
CAIRQGSSSYNSPLHF
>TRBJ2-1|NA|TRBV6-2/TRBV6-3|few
TGTGCCAGCAGTTATAGGATGGTCTGGACGCAAAGGGATGAGCAGTTCTTC
CASSYRMVWTQRDEQFF
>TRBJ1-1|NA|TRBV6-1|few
TGTGCCAGCAGCCTCGGACCGAGTTCGAGCACTGAAGCTTTCTTT
CASSLGPSSSTEAFF
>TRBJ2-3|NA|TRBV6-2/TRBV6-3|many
TGTGCCAGCAGTTACTCAGGGGGTACGGATGGGTATTTT
CASSYSGGTDGYF
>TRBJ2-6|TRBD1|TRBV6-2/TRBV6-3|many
TGTGCCAGCATCGGCGTGGCAGGGGGCAGCTCTGGGGCCAACGTCCTGACTTTC
CASIGVAGGSSGANVLTF
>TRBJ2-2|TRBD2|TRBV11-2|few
TGTGCCAGCAGTAGAAGGACTAGCACAGGGGAGCTGTTTTTT
CASSRRTSTGELFF
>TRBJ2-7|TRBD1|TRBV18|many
TGTGCCAGCTCACCACGGGGACAGGGTTTTTACGAGCAGTACTTC
CASSPRGQGFYEQYF
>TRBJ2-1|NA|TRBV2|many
TGTGCCAGCAGTCCAAATCGGCCGGCGCAGTTCTTC
CASSPNRPAQFF
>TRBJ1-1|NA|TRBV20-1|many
TGCAGTGCTAGAGATTACAGGTTGACTGAAGCTTTCTTT
CSARDYRLTEAFF
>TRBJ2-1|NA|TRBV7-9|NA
TGTGCCAGCAGCTTAGGTCCAACCGGCGGTTCCTACAATGAGCAGTTCTTC
CASSLGPTGGSYNEQFF
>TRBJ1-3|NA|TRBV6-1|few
TGTGCCAGCAGAAAAAGTGGTTGGTCCGGAGGAAACACCATATATTTT
CASRKSGWSGGNTIYF
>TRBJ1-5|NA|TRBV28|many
TGTGCCACCAAGAGGGCAGGGTGGGGGAATGACAATCAGCCCCAGCATTTT
CATKRAGWGNDNQPQHF
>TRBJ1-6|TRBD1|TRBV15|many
TGTGCCACAGAAAACAGGGGAGCGCTCTATAATTCACCCCTCCACTTT
CATENRGALYNSPLHF
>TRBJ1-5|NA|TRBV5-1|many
TGCGCCAGCAGCTTGACGTCTGGGCCCAATCAGCCCCAGCATTTT
CASSLTSGPNQPQHF
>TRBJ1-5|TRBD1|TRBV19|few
TGTGCCAGTAGTATACTCAGGGGGTGGAATCAGCCCCAGCATTTT
CASSILRGWNQPQHF
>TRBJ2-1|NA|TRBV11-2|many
TGTGCCAGCAGCTTAATCGGGGCTACGTACAATGAGCAGTTCTTC
CASSLIGATYNEQFF
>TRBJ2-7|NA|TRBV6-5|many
TGTGCCAGCAGTTACACGTGGGGACAAGACTACGAGCAGTACTTC
CASSYTWGQDYEQYF
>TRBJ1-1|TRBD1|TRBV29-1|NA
TGCAGCGCCAACAGGGGAAGGACTGAAGCTTTCTTT
CSANRGRTEAFF
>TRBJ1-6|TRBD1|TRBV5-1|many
TGCGCCAGCAGCTTGGGGGACAGCAATTCACCCCTCCACTTT
CASSLGDSNSPLHF
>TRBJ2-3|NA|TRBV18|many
TGTGCCAGCTCACCCCAACGGGAGTGGACAGATACGCAGTATTTT
CASSPQREWTDTQYF
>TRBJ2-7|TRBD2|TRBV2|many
TGTGCCAGCAGTGAGGTCGGCGGGAGCTCCTACGAGCAGTACTTC
CASSEVGGSSYEQYF
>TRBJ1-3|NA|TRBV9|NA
TGTGCCAGCAGCGTAGAGACATCTGGAAACACCATATATTTT
CASSVETSGNTIYF
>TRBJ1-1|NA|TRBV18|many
TGTGCCAGCTCCCGCGGACCGAACACTGAAGCTTTCTTT
CASSRGPNTEAFF
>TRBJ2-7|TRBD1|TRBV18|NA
TGTGCCAGCTGCCAAACCCGGGGACAGTTACCCTACGAGCAGTACTTC
CASCQTRGQLPYEQYF
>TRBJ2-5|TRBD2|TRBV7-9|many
TGTGCCAGCAGCCCTTCGGGACTAGCGGGACTCTTAGAGTACTTC
CASSPSGLAGLLEYF
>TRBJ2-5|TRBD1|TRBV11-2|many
TGTGCCAGCAGCCGTCAACCCGGGACAGCTAAAGAGACCCAGTACTTC
CASSRQPGTAKETQYF
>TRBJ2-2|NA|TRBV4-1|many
TGCGCCAGCAGCCAAGGGCCGACAAGTGCTACCGGGGAGCTGTTTTTT
CASSQGPTSATGELFF
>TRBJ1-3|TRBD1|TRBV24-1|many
TGTGCCACCAGTGATTCAAGGGGGCCGGGAAACACCATATATTTT
CATSDSRGPGNTIYF
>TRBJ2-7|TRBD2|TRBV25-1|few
TGTGCCAGCCGCCCTTTGGGAGGGAACGAGCAGTACTTC
CASRPLGGNEQYF
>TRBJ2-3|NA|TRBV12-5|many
TGTGCTAGTGCCCGGGGGCGGGATACGCAGTATTTT
CASARGRDTQYF
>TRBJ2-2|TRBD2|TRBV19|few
TGTGCCAGTAGTATAAGCGGGAGGGCCGGGGAGCTGTTTTTT
CASSISGRAGELFF
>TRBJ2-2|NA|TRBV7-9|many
TGTGCCAGCAGCTTAGCCTACCGGGGAACTAGCACCGGGGAGCTGTTTTTT
CASSLAYRGTSTGELFF
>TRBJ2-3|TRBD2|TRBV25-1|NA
TGTGCCAGCGCCACACGGACTAGCGCTAGCACAGATACGCAGTATTTT
CASATRTSASTDTQYF
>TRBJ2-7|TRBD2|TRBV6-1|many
TGTGCCAGCAGTGAAGAATTAGCGGGAGCTCATGAGCAGTACTTC
CASSEELAGAHEQYF
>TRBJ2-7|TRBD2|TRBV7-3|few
TGTGCCAGCAGCCTAATGGGGACTAGCGGCCCCTACGAGCAGTACTTC
CASSLMGTSGPYEQYF
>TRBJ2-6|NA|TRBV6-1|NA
TGTGCCAGCAGCCCGGACAGATCTGGGGCCAACGTCCTGACTTTC
CASSPDRSGANVLTF